This TCR beta chain was documented in a study of T-cell reconstitution after alpha-beta-depleted transplantation in children. General study results and limits: It was newly produced T cells that mostly accounted for T-cell counts and diversity one year after transplant. Reports say that about two months after transplant, the alpha-beta T cells came out of several hundred graft clones that had expanded. In some patients, recipient T cells and intrathymic progenitors surviving conditioning explained high day-60 diversity.

Trimming pared 9 bases from V and 1 base from J, leaving 17 bases between. The CDR3 covers 15 residues. CDR1 and CDR2 (germline): KGHDR, SFDVKD. Unique molecular identifiers tagged the TCRbeta library. TCRdb re-called the PCR reads with MiXCR, one entry per CDR3 protein. The table shows fewer than 500,000 distinct CDR3 sequences, with 43% occurring only once. This clonotype appeared a few times. The antigen is unknown. The TCR was taken from a girl aged 2 to 10 with aplastic anemia, due to receive a stem cell transplant. This specimen consisted of PBMCs, obtained before TCRalphabeta/CD19-depleted stem cell transplant. The rearrangement links TRBV24-1 to TRBJ1-1; the D is unclear. Here the CDR3 DNA reads TGTGCCACCCGTTTTAAGTTACGCCCGAACACTGAAGCTTTCTTT. Protein product: CATRFKLRPNTEAFF.